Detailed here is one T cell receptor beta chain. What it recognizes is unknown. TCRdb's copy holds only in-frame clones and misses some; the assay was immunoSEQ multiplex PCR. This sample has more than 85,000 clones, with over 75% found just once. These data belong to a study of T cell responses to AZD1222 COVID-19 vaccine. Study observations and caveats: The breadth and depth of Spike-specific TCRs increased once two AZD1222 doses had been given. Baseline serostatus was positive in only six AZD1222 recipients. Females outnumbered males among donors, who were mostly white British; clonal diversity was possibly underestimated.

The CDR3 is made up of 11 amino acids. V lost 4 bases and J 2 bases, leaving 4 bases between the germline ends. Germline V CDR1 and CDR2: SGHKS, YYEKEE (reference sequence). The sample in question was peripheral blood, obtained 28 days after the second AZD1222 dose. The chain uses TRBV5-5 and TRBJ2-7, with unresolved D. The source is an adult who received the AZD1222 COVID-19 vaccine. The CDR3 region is CASSGPYEQYF. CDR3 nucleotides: TGTGCCAGCAGCGGGCCCTACGAGCAGTACTTC.